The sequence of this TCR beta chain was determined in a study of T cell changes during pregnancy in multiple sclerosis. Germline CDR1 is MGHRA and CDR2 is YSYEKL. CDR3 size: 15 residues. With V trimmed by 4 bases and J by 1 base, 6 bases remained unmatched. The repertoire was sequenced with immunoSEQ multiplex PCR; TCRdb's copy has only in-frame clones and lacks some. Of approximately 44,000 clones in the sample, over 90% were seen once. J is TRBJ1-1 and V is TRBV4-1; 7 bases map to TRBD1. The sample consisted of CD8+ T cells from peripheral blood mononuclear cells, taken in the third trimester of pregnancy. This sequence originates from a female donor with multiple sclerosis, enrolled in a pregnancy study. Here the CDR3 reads CASSLTGVQNTEAFF. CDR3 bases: TGCGCCAGCAGCCTTACAGGGGTCCAGAACACTGAAGCTTTCTTT.